These T cell receptor beta chains were read from a single sample in a study of identical twins. Each CDR3 protein is one row after TCRdb ran MiXCR on the 5' RACE reads. The repertoire has 350,000 to 450,000 distinct CDR3 sequences, under 20% of them found once; the top ten carry around 12%. The material sequenced was naive T cells sorted from blood. These TCRs come from a man in his fifties in good health. CDR3s include the opening cysteine and the closing phenylalanine or tryptophan. The order of the fields is V gene, J gene, clone size, CDR3 protein. Only some rows state a clone size, as once, few, many or a class for expanded clones.

v_call: TRBV12-3/TRBV12-4; j_call: TRBJ1-6; clone_size: -; cdr3_aa: CASSFGRTNSPLHF
v_call: TRBV5-6; j_call: TRBJ1-2; clone_size: few; cdr3_aa: CASSWIWRDTSLDGYTF
v_call: TRBV20-1; j_call: TRBJ2-1; clone_size: few; cdr3_aa: CSARVVINEQFF
v_call: TRBV4-3; j_call: TRBJ1-5; clone_size: few; cdr3_aa: CASSQGTASNQPQHF
v_call: TRBV4-3; j_call: TRBJ2-1; clone_size: many; cdr3_aa: CASSRSPPSGGYIHEQFF
v_call: TRBV6-2/TRBV6-3; j_call: TRBJ2-2; clone_size: -; cdr3_aa: CASSSFYRDRKNTGELFF
v_call: TRBV5-1; j_call: TRBJ2-2; clone_size: few; cdr3_aa: CASSWGGDTGELFF
v_call: TRBV7-2; j_call: TRBJ2-7; clone_size: few; cdr3_aa: CASSLDRAAEQYF
v_call: TRBV20-1; j_call: TRBJ2-7; clone_size: many; cdr3_aa: CSAAAEQVVAYEQYF
v_call: TRBV20-1; j_call: TRBJ2-7; clone_size: few; cdr3_aa: CSAPAMRGSTQYF
v_call: TRBV7-2; j_call: TRBJ2-3; clone_size: few; cdr3_aa: CASSSDRASTDTQYF
v_call: TRBV5-1; j_call: TRBJ2-7; clone_size: few; cdr3_aa: CASSLAGTSGSGHSYEQYF
v_call: TRBV6-2/TRBV6-3; j_call: TRBJ1-1; clone_size: -; cdr3_aa: CASRPGGSRAEAFF
v_call: TRBV20-1; j_call: TRBJ1-5; clone_size: few; cdr3_aa: CSASGPQDRAQHF
v_call: TRBV4-1; j_call: TRBJ1-4; clone_size: many; cdr3_aa: CASSQTGVATNEKLFF
v_call: TRBV4-2; j_call: TRBJ2-7; clone_size: few; cdr3_aa: CASSQGANVVNEQYF
v_call: TRBV12-3/TRBV12-4; j_call: TRBJ2-1; clone_size: many; cdr3_aa: CASSFPRTAVGHNEQFF
v_call: TRBV6-2/TRBV6-3; j_call: TRBJ1-5; clone_size: -; cdr3_aa: CASSYSIRGGQPQHF
v_call: TRBV7-2; j_call: TRBJ2-3; clone_size: few; cdr3_aa: CASSGGPTDTQYF
v_call: TRBV4-2; j_call: TRBJ1-4; clone_size: few; cdr3_aa: CASSQEGTGGEKLFF
v_call: TRBV2; j_call: TRBJ2-1; clone_size: once; cdr3_aa: CATQGGRSYNEQFF
v_call: TRBV20-1; j_call: TRBJ2-3; clone_size: few; cdr3_aa: CSARDLAGGGTDTQYF
v_call: TRBV20-1; j_call: TRBJ2-5; clone_size: many; cdr3_aa: CSATQAGQQETQYF
v_call: TRBV4-2; j_call: TRBJ1-2; clone_size: once; cdr3_aa: CASSQGDRELGGYTF
v_call: TRBV12-3/TRBV12-4; j_call: TRBJ2-3; clone_size: few; cdr3_aa: CASRSGHQPHTQYF
v_call: TRBV4-2; j_call: TRBJ2-1; clone_size: many; cdr3_aa: CASSQDLLATFYNEQFF
v_call: TRBV16; j_call: TRBJ1-1; clone_size: few; cdr3_aa: CASSPRQGVHTEAFF
v_call: TRBV5-1; j_call: TRBJ2-5; clone_size: many; cdr3_aa: CASSLERGQETQYF
v_call: TRBV4-1; j_call: TRBJ2-3; clone_size: many; cdr3_aa: CASSLGGSLFTDTQYF
v_call: TRBV20-1; j_call: TRBJ2-7; clone_size: -; cdr3_aa: CSATRNYEQYF
v_call: TRBV4-1; j_call: TRBJ2-2; clone_size: -; cdr3_aa: CASSQTGAGILGGELFF
v_call: TRBV5-1; j_call: TRBJ2-7; clone_size: few; cdr3_aa: CASSGGTQGYEQYF
v_call: TRBV4-1; j_call: TRBJ2-3; clone_size: few; cdr3_aa: CASSREASGGSDTQYF
v_call: TRBV12-3/TRBV12-4; j_call: TRBJ1-4; clone_size: -; cdr3_aa: CASSKPGVWELGEKLFF
v_call: TRBV5-1; j_call: TRBJ2-5; clone_size: -; cdr3_aa: CASSFTGQGETQYF
v_call: TRBV4-3; j_call: TRBJ2-5; clone_size: few; cdr3_aa: CASSRLARGDQETQYF
v_call: TRBV2; j_call: TRBJ2-3; clone_size: many; cdr3_aa: CASSDLAGGADTQYF
v_call: TRBV4-2; j_call: TRBJ1-4; clone_size: many; cdr3_aa: CASSQDLSRSVGEKLFF
v_call: TRBV20-1; j_call: TRBJ1-5; clone_size: -; cdr3_aa: CSAREGNSNQPQHF
v_call: TRBV11-2; j_call: TRBJ2-7; clone_size: -; cdr3_aa: CASSFSLRADFAYEQYF
v_call: TRBV20-1; j_call: TRBJ2-3; clone_size: -; cdr3_aa: CSAGLRDRGTDTQYF
v_call: TRBV5-1; j_call: TRBJ1-1; clone_size: many; cdr3_aa: CASSLRQANTEAFF
v_call: TRBV7-2; j_call: TRBJ2-5; clone_size: many; cdr3_aa: CASSLGIAGGQETQYF
v_call: TRBV20-1; j_call: TRBJ2-5; clone_size: many; cdr3_aa: CSASRGRSSESQYF
v_call: TRBV6-1; j_call: TRBJ1-1; clone_size: -; cdr3_aa: CASRSGQGLTEAFF
v_call: TRBV5-1; j_call: TRBJ1-1; clone_size: few; cdr3_aa: CAIIQDNTEAFF
v_call: TRBV2; j_call: TRBJ2-7; clone_size: -; cdr3_aa: CASSPDNSYEQYF
v_call: TRBV6-5; j_call: TRBJ2-5; clone_size: few; cdr3_aa: CASSYRGTYQETQYF
v_call: TRBV18; j_call: TRBJ2-3; clone_size: -; cdr3_aa: CASSPFGPPRTDTQYF
v_call: TRBV10-2; j_call: TRBJ1-6; clone_size: -; cdr3_aa: CASSESVGTGFSPLHF
v_call: TRBV7-2; j_call: TRBJ2-1; clone_size: -; cdr3_aa: CASSNLAGDMRNEQFF
v_call: TRBV11-2; j_call: TRBJ1-2; clone_size: -; cdr3_aa: CATLNRDQINYGYTF